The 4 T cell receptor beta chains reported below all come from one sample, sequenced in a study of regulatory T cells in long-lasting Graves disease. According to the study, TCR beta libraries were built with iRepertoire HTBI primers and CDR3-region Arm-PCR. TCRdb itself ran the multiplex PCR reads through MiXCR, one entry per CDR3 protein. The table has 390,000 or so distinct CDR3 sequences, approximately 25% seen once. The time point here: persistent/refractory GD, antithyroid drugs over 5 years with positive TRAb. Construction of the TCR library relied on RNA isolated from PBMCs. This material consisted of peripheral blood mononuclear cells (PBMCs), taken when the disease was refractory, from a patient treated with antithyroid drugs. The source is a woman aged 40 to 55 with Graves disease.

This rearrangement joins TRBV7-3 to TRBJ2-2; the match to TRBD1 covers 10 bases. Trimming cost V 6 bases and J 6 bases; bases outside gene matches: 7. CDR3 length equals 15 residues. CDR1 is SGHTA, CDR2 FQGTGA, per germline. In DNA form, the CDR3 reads TGTGCCAGCAGGACTGGGGACAGGGGATCCGGGGAGCTGTTTTTT. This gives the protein CASRTGDRGSGELFF. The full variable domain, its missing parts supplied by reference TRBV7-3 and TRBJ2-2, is GAGVSQTPSNKVTEKGKYVELRCDPISGHTALYWYRQSLGQGPEFLIYFQGTGAADDSGLPNDRFFAVRPEGSVSTLKIQRTERGDSAVYLCASRTGDRGSGELFFGEGSRLTVL.

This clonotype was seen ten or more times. CDR3 nucleotides: TGTGCCAGCAGCTTAGATCGTTTCGAGCAGTACTTC. This sequence encodes CASSLDRFEQYF. The rearrangement uses TRBV7-9 and TRBJ2-7, with D unclear. Looked up from germline, CDR1 is SEHNR and CDR2 is FQNEAQ (reference sequence). Trimming took off 1 base at V and 6 bases at J, with 7 bases between the two ends. The CDR3 runs to 12 residues.

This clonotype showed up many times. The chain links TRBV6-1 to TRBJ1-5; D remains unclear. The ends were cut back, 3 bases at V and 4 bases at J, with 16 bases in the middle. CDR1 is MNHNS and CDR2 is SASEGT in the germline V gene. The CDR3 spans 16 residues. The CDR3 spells CASSDSMRPGNQPQHF. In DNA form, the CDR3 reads TGTGCCAGCAGTGACTCAATGCGCCCCGGTAATCAGCCCCAGCATTTT.

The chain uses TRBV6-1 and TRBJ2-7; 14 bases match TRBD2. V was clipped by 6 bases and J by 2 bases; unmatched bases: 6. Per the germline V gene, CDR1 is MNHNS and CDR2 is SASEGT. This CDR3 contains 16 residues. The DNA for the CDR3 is TGTGCCAGCAGCTATCGACTAGCGGGAGGGACCTACGAGCAGTACTTC. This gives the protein CASSYRLAGGTYEQYF.